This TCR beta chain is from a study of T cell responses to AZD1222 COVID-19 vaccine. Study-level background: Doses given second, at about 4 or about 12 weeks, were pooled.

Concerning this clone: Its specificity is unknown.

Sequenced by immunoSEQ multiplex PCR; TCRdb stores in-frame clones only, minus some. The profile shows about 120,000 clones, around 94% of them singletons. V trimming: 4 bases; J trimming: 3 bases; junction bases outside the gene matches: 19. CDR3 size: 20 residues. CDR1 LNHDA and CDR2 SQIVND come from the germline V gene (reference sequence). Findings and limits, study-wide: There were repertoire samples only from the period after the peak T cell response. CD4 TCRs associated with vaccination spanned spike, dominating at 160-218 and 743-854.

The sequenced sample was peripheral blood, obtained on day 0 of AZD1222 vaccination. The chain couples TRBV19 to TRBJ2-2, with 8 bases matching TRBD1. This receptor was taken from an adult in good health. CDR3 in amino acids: CASSKSNLFGQGPYTGELFF. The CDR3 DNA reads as TGTGCCAGTAGTAAATCTAACCTCTTCGGACAGGGACCTTACACCGGGGAGCTGTTTTTT.